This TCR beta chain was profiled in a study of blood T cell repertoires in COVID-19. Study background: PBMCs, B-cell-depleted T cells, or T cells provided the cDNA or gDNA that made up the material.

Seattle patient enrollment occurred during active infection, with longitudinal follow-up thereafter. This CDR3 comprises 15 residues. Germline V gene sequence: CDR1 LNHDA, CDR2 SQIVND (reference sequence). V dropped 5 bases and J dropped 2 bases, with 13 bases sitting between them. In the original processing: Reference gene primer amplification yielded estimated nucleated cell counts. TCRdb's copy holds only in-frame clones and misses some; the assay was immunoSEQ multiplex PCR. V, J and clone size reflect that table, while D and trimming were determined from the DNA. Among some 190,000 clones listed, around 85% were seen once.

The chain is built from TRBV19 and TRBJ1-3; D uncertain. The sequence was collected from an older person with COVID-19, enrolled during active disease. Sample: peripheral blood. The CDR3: CASSLTWLAGNTIYF. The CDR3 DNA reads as TGTGCCAGTAGTTTGACTTGGCTGGCTGGAAACACCATATATTTT. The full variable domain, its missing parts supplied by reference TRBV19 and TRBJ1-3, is DGGITQSPKYLFRKEGQNVTLSCEQNLNHDAMYWYRQDPGQGLRLIYYSQIVNDFQKGDIAEGYSVSREKKESFPLTVTSAQKNPTAFYLCASSLTWLAGNTIYFGEGSWLTVV.